This T cell receptor beta chain originates from a study of technical replicates of blood from several donors (dated 2017 in TCRdb). The CDR3 runs 14 amino acids, cysteine and phenylalanine included. The entry retains the CDR3 DNA only, 42 bases that are in frame from base 1. V trim: 3 bases; J trim: 4 bases; unmatched bases: 6. A word on this clone: It lacks a known antigen. Base qualities are not at hand, and no much larger clone is one base apart.

Receptor libraries were prepared by the immunoSEQ multiplex PCR assay. Not all clones reach the TCRdb copy of this immuneACCESS table, which keeps in-frame sequences only. Checked studies attribute under half of the gap to unresolved V genes and leave the rest unexplained. This sample is represented by more than 95,000 clones; about 95% of them were singletons. Roughly 0.19% of the sample is in the top ten clones. The TCR comes from a human donor in good health. Here the chain combines TRBV23-1 and TRBJ2-7; 7 bases in the junction line up with TRBD1. TRBV23-1 is labeled an ORF, and its function is uncertain. The sequencing sample was made of T cells isolated from PBMCs. The DNA reads TGCGCCAGCAGTCACCGGGACAGCGAGTACGAGCAGTACTTC. Translated, it gives CASSHRDSEYEQYF.